Below are 20 T cell receptor beta chains sequenced from a single sample in a study of blood T cell repertoires in COVID-19 (dated by TCRdb to the early 2020s). Library construction relied on the immunoSEQ multiplex PCR assay. In its TCRdb copy, this immuneACCESS table keeps in-frame sequences only and misses some clones. Where compared with another copy, unresolved V genes explain less than half of these, and the others have no known cause. Here the sample has over 60,000 clones; roughly 90% occur a single time. The ten top clones hold about 1.3% of the sample. Sample: peripheral blood. These receptors all stem from a man aged 55 to 70 with acute or convalescent COVID-19.

This rearrangement joins TRBV19 to TRBJ2-5; 8 bases are a match to TRBD1. V was pared by 5 bases and J by 5 bases, with 13 bases of the junction left unmatched. The germline V gene has CDR1 LNHDA and CDR2 SQIVND (reference sequence). The CDR3 contains 16 residues. The CDR3 sequence: CASSSPGQATLETQYF. CDR3 coding DNA: TGTGCCAGTAGTTCTCCGGGACAGGCTACTCTGGAGACCCAGTACTTC. The full variable domain, with the rest looked up from reference TRBV19 and TRBJ2-5, is DGGITQSPKYLFRKEGQNVTLSCEQNLNHDAMYWYRQDPGQGLRLIYYSQIVNDFQKGDIAEGYSVSREKKESFPLTVTSAQKNPTAFYLCASSSPGQATLETQYFGPGTRLLVL.

This clone was counted once. The J gene is TRBJ2-2, the V gene TRBV7-2, with D tentatively TRBD2 (5 bases). This CDR3 is 15 amino acids long. Looked up from germline, CDR1 is SGHTA and CDR2 is FQGNSA. V shed 5 bases and J shed 3 bases, with 13 bases lying between them. The CDR3 bases are TGTGCCAGCAGCGCGTTCGGACTGCACACCGGGGAGCTGTTTTTT. This gives the protein CASSAFGLHTGELFF.

The chain has TRBV11-2 and TRBJ1-1, with 7 bases that match TRBD1. From germline, CDR1 is SGHAT and CDR2 FQNNGV. This CDR3 has 14 residues. J was trimmed by 0 bases and V by 5 bases; bases with no gene match: 3. CDR3 nucleotide sequence: TGTGCCAGCAGCCCGGGACAGATGAACACTGAAGCTTTCTTT. The encoded protein is CASSPGQMNTEAFF.

This clone was observed once. This chain joins TRBV7-9 and TRBJ1-4, with 8 bases that match TRBD1. The CDR3 runs 15 residues. V was clipped by 5 bases and J by 5 bases; unmatched bases: 7. CDR1 is SEHNR and CDR2 is FQNEAQ in the germline V gene (reference sequence). The chain's CDR3 is CASSPRAGGNEKLFF. The CDR3, as DNA: TGTGCCAGCAGCCCCCGGGCAGGGGGCAATGAAAAACTGTTTTTT.

The chain uses TRBV5-1 and TRBJ1-1; 11 bases match TRBD1. CDR1 and CDR2 (germline): SGHRS, YFSETQ. Trimming took 4 bases from V and 1 from J; bases not matched to a gene: 6. The length of the CDR3 is 16 residues. CDR3 sequence (DNA): TGCGCCAGCAGCCGAGGACAGGGGGCGTGGAACACTGAAGCTTTCTTT. Protein product: CASSRGQGAWNTEAFF.

This chain connects TRBV9 to TRBJ2-3; 7 bases line up with TRBD1. The CDR3 spans 15 residues. The V gene's germline CDR1 is SGDLS and CDR2 YYNGEE. Germline trimming cut 2 bases from V and 0 bases from J; bases unmatched to any gene: 3. The CDR3 nucleotides are TGTGCCAGCAGCGTCGGCAGGGGGAGCACAGATACGCAGTATTTT. Protein: CASSVGRGSTDTQYF.

This chain uses TRBV6-1 with TRBJ1-2, with 8 nucleotides matching TRBD1. The V gene's germline CDR1 is MNHNS and CDR2 SASEGT. V shed 9 bases and J 6 bases; nucleotides not matched to a gene: 12. This CDR3 comprises 14 residues. The CDR3 loop is CASSRAGGQDGYTF. Written as DNA, the CDR3 is TGTGCCAGTTCTCGGGCAGGGGGCCAAGATGGCTACACCTTC.

This clone occurred a few times. The rearrangement joins TRBV6-1 to TRBJ1-2; D gene ambiguous. Deletions cut 2 bases from V and 5 bases from J, with 15 bases between. Per germline, CDR1 MNHNS and CDR2 SASEGT. The CDR3 covers 15 residues. CDR3 bases: TGTGCCAGCAGTGAAAGCAAGTCGTCTAGGTATGGCTACACCTTC. It translates to CASSESKSSRYGYTF.

The chain recombines TRBV10-3 with TRBJ2-7; no clear D gene. Looked up from germline, CDR1 is ENHRY and CDR2 is SYGVKD. The CDR3 spans 14 residues. Trimming pared 8 bases from V and 1 base from J, leaving 15 bases between. For the CDR3, the DNA is TGTGCCATCGCTAGTCCCCCTCCTTCCTACGAGCAGTACTTC. Protein product: CAIASPPPSYEQYF.

The chain is built from TRBV6-2 or TRBV6-3 and TRBJ2-4; 7 bases are a match to TRBD1. Germline CDR1 and CDR2: MNHEY and SVGEGT. Germline trimming cut 5 bases from V and 15 bases from J; bases unmatched to any gene: 10. There are 12 residues in the CDR3. Written as DNA, the CDR3 is TGTGCCAGCAGTGCTGGACAGGTCAAGGCGTACTTC. This codes for CASSAGQVKAYF.

The V call is TRBV24-1, the J call TRBJ2-5; D is uncertain. This CDR3 has 14 amino acids. V dropped 6 bases and J dropped 1 base, with 11 bases sitting between them. Germline loops: CDR1 KGHDR, CDR2 SFDVKD. For the CDR3, the DNA is TGTGCCACCAGTCCAGGCCAGTTCCAAGAGACCCAGTACTTC. Protein: CATSPGQFQETQYF.

J is TRBJ1-5 and V is TRBV30, with D possibly being TRBD1 (6 bases). V gave up 3 bases and J gave up 5 bases, with 11 bases separating them. This CDR3 spans 13 amino acids. Germline V gene lookup returns CDR1 GTSNPN and CDR2 SVGIG (reference sequence). The CDR3 loop reads CAWRSGGHQPQHF. The CDR3 DNA is TGTGCCTGGAGGAGTGGGGGCCATCAGCCCCAGCATTTT.

This rearrangement joins TRBV7-9 to TRBJ1-2, with 7 bases identical to TRBD1. The CDR3 contains 15 residues. Germline CDR1 and CDR2: SEHNR and FQNEAQ (reference sequence). Trimming at V came to 5 bases and at J to 5 bases, leaving 11 bases not matched to a gene. The CDR3 bases are TGTGCCAGCAGCCCGCCTCAACAGGGGTGGTATGGCTACACCTTC. Translated: CASSPPQQGWYGYTF.

This clone has only one observation. This chain links TRBV9 with TRBJ2-4; maybe TRBD1 (6 bases). Trimming removed 4 bases at V and 2 bases at J, with 13 bases between. This CDR3 region has 15 residues. Germline values: CDR1 SGDLS, CDR2 YYNGEE. The CDR3 region has the DNA TGTGCCAGCAGCCCCAGGGGTCTTTCCAAAAACATTCAGTACTTC. It specifies CASSPRGLSKNIQYF.

V gene TRBV27 combines with J gene TRBJ2-1, with unresolved D. The CDR3 extends over 13 amino acids. CDR1 is MNHEY, CDR2 SMNVEV, per germline (reference sequence). With 4 bases removed from V and 6 bases from J, the gap between germline ends came to 10 bases. This chain's CDR3 is CASSSSSVNEQFF. CDR3 nucleotide sequence: TGTGCCAGCAGTTCCTCGTCGGTCAATGAGCAGTTCTTC.

The chain combines TRBV19 with TRBJ1-5, with TRBD1 matching over 7 bases. From germline, CDR1 is LNHDA and CDR2 SQIVND (reference sequence). The V segment lost 8 bases and the J segment 2 bases; nucleotides outside the gene matches: 9. The CDR3 is 15 amino acids. For the CDR3, the DNA is TGTGCCAGTTTGGCAGGGGGGCAGGGCAATCAGCCCCAGCATTTT. Its translation is CASLAGGQGNQPQHF. Full variable domain (outside the CDR3, taken from reference TRBV19 and TRBJ1-5): DGGITQSPKYLFRKEGQNVTLSCEQNLNHDAMYWYRQDPGQGLRLIYYSQIVNDFQKGDIAEGYSVSREKKESFPLTVTSAQKNPTAFYLCASLAGGQGNQPQHFGDGTRLSIL.

This rearrangement joins TRBV19 to TRBJ2-1; 9 nucleotides agree with TRBD1. Trimming cost V 3 bases and J 2 bases; bases outside gene matches: 8. Germline loops: CDR1 LNHDA, CDR2 SQIVND (reference sequence). The CDR3 runs to 17 residues. CDR3 bases: TGTGCCAGTAGTATTGGGACAGGGACTGGGGCCTACAATGAGCAGTTCTTC. Translation gives CASSIGTGTGAYNEQFF.

This rearrangement joins TRBV5-1 to TRBJ2-1; weak D call: TRBD1 (5 bases). The CDR3 contains 17 residues. Germline loops: CDR1 SGHRS, CDR2 YFSETQ. Trimming took off 2 bases at V and 0 bases at J, with 15 bases between the two ends. This CDR3 reads CASSLKTELSSYNEQFF. CDR3 nucleotide sequence: TGCGCCAGCAGCTTAAAGACAGAACTAAGCTCCTACAATGAGCAGTTCTTC.

The chain joins TRBV27 to TRBJ1-2, with D possibly matching TRBD1 (5 bases). The CDR3 runs 13 residues. Germline assignment: CDR1 MNHEY and CDR2 SMNVEV (reference sequence). Deletions cut 4 bases from V and 3 bases from J, with 9 bases between. The CDR3 DNA reads as TGTGCCAGCAGTTCGCAGGGTTACTATGGCTACACCTTC. Residues: CASSSQGYYGYTF.

The chain uses TRBV24-1 and TRBJ2-1; 7 nucleotides agree with TRBD1. V was pared by 5 bases and J by 3 bases, with 6 bases of the junction left unmatched. CDR3 size: 15 residues. Per the germline V gene, CDR1 is KGHDR and CDR2 is SFDVKD. CDR3 nucleotides: TGTGCCACCAGTGTGAGACAGGGCCTCTACAATGAGCAGTTCTTC. This codes for CATSVRQGLYNEQFF.